The rows below give T cell receptor beta chains drawn from one sample of a study of a mutant IDH1 vaccine in newly diagnosed glioma. For these TCRs, the target antigens are not known. This table comes from immunoSEQ multiplex PCR, and its TCRdb copy is limited to in-frame clones, with some not included. The repertoire holds fewer than 45,000 clones, roughly 79% seen once, with around 4.5% in the top ten. The sequences come from PBMCs, collected from a glioma patient whose treatment included an IDH1 peptide vaccine. These receptors were collected from a woman aged 40 to 50 with glioma. Some clones in this sample may be carry-over from other donors' samples. Each CDR3 is given with its conserved first and last residue. Each record gives: D gene, J gene, clone size, V gene, CDR3 DNA, CDR3 protein. The D gene is left open where the match is weak. The size entry is marked missing in some rows and otherwise reads once, few, many or a size class.

D gene: TRBD1; J gene: TRBJ2-5; clone size: -; V gene: TRBV18; CDR3 DNA: TGTGCCAGCTCACCGGGTCGGACAGGGGGACGAGAGACCCAGTACTTC; CDR3 protein: CASSPGRTGGRETQYF
D gene: -; J gene: TRBJ2-3; clone size: -; V gene: TRBV7-6; CDR3 DNA: TGTGCCAGCAGCTCGACGTTCGGACCAGATACGCAGTATTTT; CDR3 protein: CASSSTFGPDTQYF
D gene: -; J gene: TRBJ1-2; clone size: -; V gene: TRBV7-2; CDR3 DNA: TGTGCCAGCACCACCACAGGGATGAGTGACTATGGCTACACCTTC; CDR3 protein: CASTTTGMSDYGYTF
D gene: -; J gene: TRBJ1-6; clone size: -; V gene: TRBV5-1; CDR3 DNA: TGCGCCAGCAGCTTGGAACGGCAGGGAAATTCACCCCTCCACTTT; CDR3 protein: CASSLERQGNSPLHF
D gene: -; J gene: TRBJ1-4; clone size: -; V gene: TRBV5-1; CDR3 DNA: TGCGCCAGCAGCCGGGGAGGGGATGAAAAACTGTTTTTT; CDR3 protein: CASSRGGDEKLFF
D gene: -; J gene: TRBJ2-3; clone size: -; V gene: TRBV6-5; CDR3 DNA: TGTGCCAGCACCAAGGGGGGGGGCACAGATACGCAGTATTTT; CDR3 protein: CASTKGGGTDTQYF
D gene: -; J gene: TRBJ1-2; clone size: -; V gene: TRBV7-9; CDR3 DNA: TGTGCCAGCAGCTTAGCTGGGGGGGCAACTAACTATGGCTACACCTTC; CDR3 protein: CASSLAGGATNYGYTF
D gene: -; J gene: TRBJ2-1; clone size: -; V gene: TRBV6-6; CDR3 DNA: TGTGCCAGCAGTTACAGGGGAGGTTACAATGAGCAGTTCTTC; CDR3 protein: CASSYRGGYNEQFF
D gene: -; J gene: TRBJ2-1; clone size: -; V gene: TRBV5-5; CDR3 DNA: TGTGCCAGCAGCCAGACTTCGATAGTGTACAATGAGCAGTTCTTC; CDR3 protein: CASSQTSIVYNEQFF
D gene: -; J gene: TRBJ1-6; clone size: -; V gene: TRBV19; CDR3 DNA: TGTGCCACCTCAGACCCGGTAAATTCACCCCTCCACTTT; CDR3 protein: CATSDPVNSPLHF
D gene: -; J gene: TRBJ1-1; clone size: -; V gene: TRBV29-1; CDR3 DNA: TGCAGCGTCGACGGCGGATCGAACACTGAAGCTTTCTTT; CDR3 protein: CSVDGGSNTEAFF
D gene: -; J gene: TRBJ1-2; clone size: -; V gene: TRBV28; CDR3 DNA: TGTGCCAGTTCGGCAGGGCCGGAGAAACATGGCTACACCTTC; CDR3 protein: CASSAGPEKHGYTF
D gene: -; J gene: TRBJ1-5; clone size: -; V gene: TRBV28; CDR3 DNA: TGTGCCAGCAGACCCGGGGCGAGGGTGGGTCAGCCCCAGCATTTT; CDR3 protein: CASRPGARVGQPQHF
D gene: -; J gene: TRBJ1-1; clone size: -; V gene: TRBV4-2; CDR3 DNA: TGTGCCTCCAGAGGGCGGGAAGCTTTCTTT; CDR3 protein: CASRGREAFF
D gene: -; J gene: TRBJ2-1; clone size: -; V gene: TRBV11-2; CDR3 DNA: TGTGCCAGCAAGGACAACGCCTACAATGAGCAGTTCTTC; CDR3 protein: CASKDNAYNEQFF
D gene: -; J gene: TRBJ1-5; clone size: -; V gene: TRBV7-2; CDR3 DNA: TGTGCCAGCAGCCCCCGGCCAGAAAAGAATCAGCCCCAGCATTTT; CDR3 protein: CASSPRPEKNQPQHF
D gene: TRBD2; J gene: TRBJ2-5; clone size: few; V gene: TRBV6-1; CDR3 DNA: TGTGCCAGCAGTGCCAGGACTAGCGGGGTTTCAAGGGGGACCCAGTACTTC; CDR3 protein: CASSARTSGVSRGTQYF
D gene: -; J gene: TRBJ2-3; clone size: -; V gene: TRBV11-2; CDR3 DNA: TGTGCCAGCAGCTTTGCGTCGCTACATCCCACAGATACGCAGTATTTT; CDR3 protein: CASSFASLHPTDTQYF
D gene: TRBD1; J gene: TRBJ2-3; clone size: -; V gene: TRBV7-7; CDR3 DNA: TGTGCTAGCAGCCTACCAGGGACAGGGGCCGCCAGGGGCACAGATACGCAGTATTTT; CDR3 protein: CASSLPGTGAARGTDTQYF
D gene: -; J gene: TRBJ2-5; clone size: -; V gene: TRBV7-7; CDR3 DNA: TGTGCTAGCAGCTTAGTCGTCTCCAGGCCCAGGGGGACCCAGTACTTC; CDR3 protein: CASSLVVSRPRGTQYF
D gene: -; J gene: TRBJ2-2; clone size: -; V gene: TRBV7-2; CDR3 DNA: TGTGCCAGCACACCATTCCAGACCGGGGAGCTGTTTTTT; CDR3 protein: CASTPFQTGELFF
D gene: -; J gene: TRBJ2-3; clone size: once; V gene: TRBV6-4; CDR3 DNA: TGTGCCAGCAGTGACTCGATCCGCTGTAACAGGGAAGAGGACACAGATACGCAGTATTTT; CDR3 protein: CASSDSIRCNREEDTDTQYF
D gene: -; J gene: TRBJ2-2; clone size: -; V gene: TRBV6-5; CDR3 DNA: TGTGCCAGCAGTACAGAGTCCGTAGCCGGGGAGCTGTTTTTT; CDR3 protein: CASSTESVAGELFF
D gene: TRBD2; J gene: TRBJ2-7; clone size: few; V gene: TRBV4-2; CDR3 DNA: TGTGCCAGCAGCCAAGGGGTCGGCGCTAGCGGGAGCGAGCAGTACTTC; CDR3 protein: CASSQGVGASGSEQYF
D gene: -; J gene: TRBJ2-1; clone size: -; V gene: TRBV5-5; CDR3 DNA: TGTGCCAGCAGCTTACCTGCGTTCGGTGCCGATGAGCAGTTCTTC; CDR3 protein: CASSLPAFGADEQFF
D gene: -; J gene: TRBJ2-2; clone size: -; V gene: TRBV27; CDR3 DNA: TGTGCCAGCAGTCCCCCCCCGACCGGGGAGCTGTTTTTT; CDR3 protein: CASSPPPTGELFF
D gene: -; J gene: TRBJ2-1; clone size: once; V gene: TRBV7-2; CDR3 DNA: TGTGCCAGCAGTTTTAGCGAGTCCTACAATGAGCAGTTCTTC; CDR3 protein: CASSFSESYNEQFF